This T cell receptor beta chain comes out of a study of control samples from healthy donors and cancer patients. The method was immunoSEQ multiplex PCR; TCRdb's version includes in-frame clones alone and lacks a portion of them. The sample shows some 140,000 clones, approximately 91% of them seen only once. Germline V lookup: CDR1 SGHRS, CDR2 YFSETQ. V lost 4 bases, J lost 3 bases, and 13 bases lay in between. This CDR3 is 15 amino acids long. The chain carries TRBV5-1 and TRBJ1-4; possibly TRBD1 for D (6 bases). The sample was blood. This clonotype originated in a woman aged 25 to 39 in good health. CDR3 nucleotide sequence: TGCGCCAGCAGCCCCTACAGGGAAGCTAATGAAAAACTGTTTTTT. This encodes CASSPYREANEKLFF.